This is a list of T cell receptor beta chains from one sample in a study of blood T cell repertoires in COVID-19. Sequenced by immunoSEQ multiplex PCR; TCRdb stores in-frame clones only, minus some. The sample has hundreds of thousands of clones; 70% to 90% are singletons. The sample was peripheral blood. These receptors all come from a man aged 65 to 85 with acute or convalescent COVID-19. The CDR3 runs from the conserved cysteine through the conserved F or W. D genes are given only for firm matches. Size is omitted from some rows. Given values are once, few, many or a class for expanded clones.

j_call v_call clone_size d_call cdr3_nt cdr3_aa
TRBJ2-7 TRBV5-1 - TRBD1 TGCGCCAGCAGCTGGGGGACAGTCAGCTCCTACGAGCAGTACTTC CASSWGTVSSYEQYF
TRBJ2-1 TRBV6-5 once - TGTGCCAGCAGGAGTTCAACAGGGATCAATGAGCAGTTCTTC CASRSSTGINEQFF
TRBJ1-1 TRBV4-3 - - TGCGCCAGCAGCTTACAGGTGAACACTGAAGCTTTCTTT CASSLQVNTEAFF
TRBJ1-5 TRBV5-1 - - TGCGCCAGCAGCTTAGATCCAGGGAATTATCAGCCCCAGCATTTT CASSLDPGNYQPQHF
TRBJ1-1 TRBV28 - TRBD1 TGTGCCAGCAGTTCAGGGGGCTGGGACAACACTGAAGCTTTCTTT CASSSGGWDNTEAFF
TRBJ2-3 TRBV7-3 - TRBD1 TGTGCCAGCAGCCCCGGCAGGGGGATGACAGATACGCAGTATTTT CASSPGRGMTDTQYF
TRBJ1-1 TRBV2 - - TGTGCCAGCAGTGAGAGTGGGAACACTGAAGCTTTCTTT CASSESGNTEAFF
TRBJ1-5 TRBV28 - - TGTGCCAGCAGTGCGTACAGGGCGAATCAGCCCCAGCATTTT CASSAYRANQPQHF
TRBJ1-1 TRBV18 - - TGTGCCAGCCGTCCCGCCGGGGACACTGAAGCTTTCTTT CASRPAGDTEAFF
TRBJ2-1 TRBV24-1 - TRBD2 TGTGCCACCAGTGAACCCCCTGGACTAGCGGGTGCCAATGAGCAGTTCTTC CATSEPPGLAGANEQFF
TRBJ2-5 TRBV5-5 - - TGTGCCAGCAGCCATGGTGGTCTCACAGAAGAGACCCAGTACTTC CASSHGGLTEETQYF
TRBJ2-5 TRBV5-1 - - TGCGCCAGCAGCCAAAACCAAGAGACCCAGTACTTC CASSQNQETQYF
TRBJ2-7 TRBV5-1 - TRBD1 TGCGCCAGCAGCTTGGGACAGGGGAACTACGAGCAGTACTTC CASSLGQGNYEQYF
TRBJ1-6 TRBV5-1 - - TGCGCCAGCAGCCCGGGGGGGGGCTCCTATAATTCACCCCTCCACTTT CASSPGGGSYNSPLHF
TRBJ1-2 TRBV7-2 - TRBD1 TGTGCCAGCAGCTTAGTAGGCGGGACAGGGGTTGTGTCCTATGGCTACACCTTC CASSLVGGTGVVSYGYTF
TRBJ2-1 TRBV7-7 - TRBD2 TGTGCCAGCAGTGCTAGCGGGAGGGGAGGAAATGAGCAGTTCTTC CASSASGRGGNEQFF
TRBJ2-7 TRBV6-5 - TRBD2 TGTGCCAGCAGGGTAGCGGGAGGGCCGAAATACGAGCAGTACTTC CASRVAGGPKYEQYF
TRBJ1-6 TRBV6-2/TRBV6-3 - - TGTGCCAGCAGTTACGCATCGGGTAATTCACCCCTCCACTTT CASSYASGNSPLHF
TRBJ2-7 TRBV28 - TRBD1 TGTGCCAGCAGTTTGGGGGGACAGGGGGGAGAGCAGTACTTC CASSLGGQGGEQYF
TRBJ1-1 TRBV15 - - TGTGCCACCAGCAGACTTCTGCAGGCGGGCACTGAAGCTTTCTTT CATSRLLQAGTEAFF
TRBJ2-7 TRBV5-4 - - TGTGCCAGCAGCTTCGACAGAACGGCGCAGTACTTC CASSFDRTAQYF
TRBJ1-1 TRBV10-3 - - TGTGCCATCAGGCCAGGGGAAATGAACACTGAAGCTTTCTTT CAIRPGEMNTEAFF
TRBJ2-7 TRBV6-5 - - TGTGCCAGCAAAGGCAGGGGTTCCGGCGAGCAGTACTTC CASKGRGSGEQYF
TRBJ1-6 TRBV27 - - TGTGCCAGCAGTTCAGGGCCGGCTCAAAATTCACCCCTCCACTTT CASSSGPAQNSPLHF
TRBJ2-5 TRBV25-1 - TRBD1 TGTGCCAGCAGTGAGGCGACAGGGAGAGAGACCCAGTACTTC CASSEATGRETQYF
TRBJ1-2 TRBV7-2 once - TGTGCCAGCAGCTTGTCAGGGCTGTATGGCTACACCTTC CASSLSGLYGYTF
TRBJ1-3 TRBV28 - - TGTGCCACCGAAGGTGGGGACTCCTTAAACACCATATATTTT CATEGGDSLNTIYF
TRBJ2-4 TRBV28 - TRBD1 TGTGCCAGCAGTGCTAACCGGGACAGGTTACTAGCCAAAAACATTCAGTACTTC CASSANRDRLLAKNIQYF
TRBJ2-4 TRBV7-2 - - TGTGCCAGCAGCTTCGGGGTGTCCAAAAACATTCAGTACTTC CASSFGVSKNIQYF
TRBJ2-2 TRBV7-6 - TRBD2 TGTGCCAGCAGCTTAATCGGCGGGAGCGGGACCGGGGAGCTGTTTTTT CASSLIGGSGTGELFF
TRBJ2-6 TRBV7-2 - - TGTGCCAGCGGACATGGCGGGGCCAACGTCCTGACTTTC CASGHGGANVLTF
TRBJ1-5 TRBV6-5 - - TGTGCCAGCAACAACAATCAGCCCCAGCATTTT CASNNNQPQHF
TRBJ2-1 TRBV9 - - TGTGCCAGCAGCGTAGTGTCAGGGCCATACTCCTACAATGAGCAGTTCTTC CASSVVSGPYSYNEQFF
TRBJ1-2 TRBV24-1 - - TGTGCCACCAGTGATTTGTTGAGACAGCATCGTAACTATGGCTACACCTTC CATSDLLRQHRNYGYTF
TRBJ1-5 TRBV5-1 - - TGCGCCAGCAGCTTGGACGACAGCAGCAATCAGCCCCAGCATTTT CASSLDDSSNQPQHF
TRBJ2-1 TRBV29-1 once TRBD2 TGCAGCGTTGAAGACCGGGCGGGAGGGTACAATGAGCAGTTCTTC CSVEDRAGGYNEQFF
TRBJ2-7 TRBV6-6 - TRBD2 TGTGCCAGCAGTCCCCCCCGGACTAGCGGGGGGAGCTCCTACGAGCAGTACTTC CASSPPRTSGGSSYEQYF
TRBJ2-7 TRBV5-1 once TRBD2 TGCGCCAGCTCTAGCGGGGCGCACTCCTACGAGCAGTACTTC CASSSGAHSYEQYF
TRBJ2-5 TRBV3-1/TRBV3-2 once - TGTGCCAGCAGCCAGGAGGAGTTGTTAACCCAGTACTTC CASSQEELLTQYF
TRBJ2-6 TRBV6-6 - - TGTGCCAGCAGTTACCAGGGAACTGGGGCCAACGTCCTGACTTTC CASSYQGTGANVLTF
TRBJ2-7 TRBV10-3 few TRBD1 TGTGCCATCAGTCCGACAGGGAAGGGTTACGAGCAGTACTTC CAISPTGKGYEQYF